Listed below are T cell receptor beta chains from one sample, sequenced in a study of cytomegalovirus exposure and HLA in healthy donors. Profiled with immunoSEQ multiplex PCR; TCRdb holds only in-frame clones, not every one. The table lists about 82,000 clones, 74% of them singletons, with 6% to 8% in the top ten. The sequenced sample was PBMCs. The receptor source for this set is a woman in her forties or fifties in good health and CMV-seropositive. CDR3s include the opening cysteine and the closing phenylalanine or tryptophan.

v_call	cdr3_aa
TRBV13	CASSLQGGYGYTF
TRBV18	CASSPPGTGRNTIYF
TRBV2	CASSSTGGFYEQYF
TRBV27	CASSLPGPGGITGELFF
TRBV9	CASSGWGLAEEQYF
TRBV25-1	CASSEFERANNEQFF
TRBV5-4	CASRGRGPGANVLTF
TRBV5-1	CASSLDRVNPGYTF
TRBV2	CASSERGLAVGYTF
TRBV10-3	CAIKLAGEAEQFF
TRBV6-1	CASGQGVPEAFF
TRBV29-1	CSVERLAGAGEQFF
TRBV5-4	CASSLGRSGEKLFF
TRBV2	CASSVWGGTEAFF
TRBV7-9	CASSPPGGTEAFF
TRBV30	CAWTPGYPRVRDTQYF
TRBV18	CASSPPRGKGYNEQFF
TRBV5-1	CASSLSSGNYGYTF
TRBV28	CASSLPGQEDYGYTF
TRBV18	CASSHSRHAGHQPQHF
TRBV7-3	CASSPRDSQTCEQFF
TRBV6-6	CASNPTGAYEQYF
TRBV11-3	CASSLGQALKSGYTF
TRBV2	CASTRDTQYF
TRBV4-2	CASSQGQGATTQYF
TRBV28	CASSSGGQLSYEQYF
TRBV7-6	CASSPGDYGYTF
TRBV12-5	CASGLGTSSGSFSDTQYF
TRBV28	CASRFTSGGGSGELFF
TRBV19	CASSIDAGSGDEQFF
TRBV4-1	CASSQPPGQGAGQPQHF
TRBV6-1	CASRRGDTEAFF
TRBV6-6	CASSGSYNEQFF
TRBV11-2	CASSYLRGGNGYTF
TRBV4-2	CASSQDLEDRIYTF
TRBV2	CASSERLQGISTDTQYF
TRBV4-1	CASSQERQGQGNTIYF
TRBV29-1	CSVEVGGEKLFF
TRBV7-3	CASGSMSGDRGIVDGNQPQHF
TRBV19	CASRAGRLNTDTQYF
TRBV14	CASSRERLPGAFF
TRBV27	CASSSPTSGSAYNEQFF
TRBV15	CATSRSAWTEAFF
TRBV19	CASSIDRGRGNQPQHF
TRBV4-2	CASSQASGEVGYTF
TRBV5-1	CASSLVTGGAGEQYF
TRBV29-1	CSADNHGLAGNEQFF
TRBV27	CASSFLGTSVSGELFF
TRBV25-1	CASSKTGVDEQYF
TRBV7-9	CASSLSGGRAGEQYF
TRBV10-2	CASRSRAENTEAFF
TRBV7-9	CASSLERSAEAFF
TRBV27	CASSREGMEKLFF
TRBV27	CASSPWTGLGETQYF
TRBV7-9	CASSLFGTGTSGANVLTF